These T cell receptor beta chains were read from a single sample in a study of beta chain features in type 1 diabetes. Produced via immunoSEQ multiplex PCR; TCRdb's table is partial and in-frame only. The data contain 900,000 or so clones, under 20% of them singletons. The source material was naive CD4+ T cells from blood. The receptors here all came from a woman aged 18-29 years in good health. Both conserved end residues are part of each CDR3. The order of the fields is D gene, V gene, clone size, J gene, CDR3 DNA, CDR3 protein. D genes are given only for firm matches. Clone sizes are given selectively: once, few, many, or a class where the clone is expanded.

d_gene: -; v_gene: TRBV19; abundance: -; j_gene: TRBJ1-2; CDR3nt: TGTGCCAGTAACATAGGGGCCGCGGACTATGGCTACACCTTC; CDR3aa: CASNIGAADYGYTF
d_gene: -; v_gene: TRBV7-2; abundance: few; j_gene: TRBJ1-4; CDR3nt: TGTGCCAGCAGCTTAGTTCCAGGGGTTGGCGAGGAAAAACTGTTTTTT; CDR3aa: CASSLVPGVGEEKLFF
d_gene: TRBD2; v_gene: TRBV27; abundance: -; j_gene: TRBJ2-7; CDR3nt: TGTGCCAGCAGATCACCAGGTTGGGGGACTAGCGGGAGTAGTAGTGGCCACGAGCAGTACTTC; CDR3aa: CASRSPGWGTSGSSSGHEQYF
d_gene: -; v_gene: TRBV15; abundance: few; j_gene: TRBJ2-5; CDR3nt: TGTGCCACCAGCGGGGTAAGAGGCTACACGACCCAAGAGACCCAGTACTTC; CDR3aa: CATSGVRGYTTQETQYF
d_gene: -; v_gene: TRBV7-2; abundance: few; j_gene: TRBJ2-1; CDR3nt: TGTGCCAGCAGCTTAGTTCGGGGCAATGAGCAGTTCTTC; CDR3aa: CASSLVRGNEQFF
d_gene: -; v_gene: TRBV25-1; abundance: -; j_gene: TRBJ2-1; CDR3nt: TGTGCCAGCAGTGAAGCCTCCTCTAGCGATGAGCAGTTCTTC; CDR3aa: CASSEASSSDEQFF
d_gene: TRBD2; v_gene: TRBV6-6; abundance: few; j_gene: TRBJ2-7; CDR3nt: TGTGCCAGCAAGCGGACTAGCGGGTCCCACGAGCAGTACTTC; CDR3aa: CASKRTSGSHEQYF
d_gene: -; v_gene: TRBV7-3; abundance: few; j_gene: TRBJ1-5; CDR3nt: TGTGCCAGCAGCAGGGACATCGGTCAGCCCCAGCATTTT; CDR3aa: CASSRDIGQPQHF
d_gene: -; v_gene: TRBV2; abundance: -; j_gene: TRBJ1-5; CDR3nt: TGTGCCAGCAGTGAGCTCGAAGGGTCTAGTCAGCCCCAGCATTTT; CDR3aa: CASSELEGSSQPQHF
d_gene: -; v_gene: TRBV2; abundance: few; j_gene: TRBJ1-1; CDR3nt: TGTGCCAGCAGTGATTTGGGCGGAGCTTTCTTT; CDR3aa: CASSDLGGAFF
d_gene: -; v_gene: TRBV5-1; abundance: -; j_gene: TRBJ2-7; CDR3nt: TGCGCCAGCAGCCAGGAGGGATACGAGCAGTACTTC; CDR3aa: CASSQEGYEQYF
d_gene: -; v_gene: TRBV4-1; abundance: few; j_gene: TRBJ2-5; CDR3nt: TGCGCCAGCAGCCTGGCCGGACCCGAGACCCAGTACTTC; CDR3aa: CASSLAGPETQYF
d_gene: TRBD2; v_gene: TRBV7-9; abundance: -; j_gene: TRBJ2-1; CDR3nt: TGTGCCAGCAGCTTAGTCACGACTAGCGAAATGTTCTTC; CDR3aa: CASSLVTTSEMFF
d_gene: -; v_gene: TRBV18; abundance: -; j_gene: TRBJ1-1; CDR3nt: TGTGCCAGCTCCCAGAACGCGGGTTGGGACACTGAAGCTTTCTTT; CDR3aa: CASSQNAGWDTEAFF
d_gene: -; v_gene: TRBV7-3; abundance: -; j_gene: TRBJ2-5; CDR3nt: TGTGCCAGCAGCTTAAGTCTCGGGGAGACCCAGTACTTC; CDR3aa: CASSLSLGETQYF
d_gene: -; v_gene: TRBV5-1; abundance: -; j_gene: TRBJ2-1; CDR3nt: TGCGCCAGCAGCTTGTACGTAGGTTATGAGCAGTTCTTC; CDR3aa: CASSLYVGYEQFF
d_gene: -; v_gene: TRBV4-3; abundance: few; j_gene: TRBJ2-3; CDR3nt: TGCGCCAGCAGCCAAGTTGCAGTCTCAGATACGCAGTATTTT; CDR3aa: CASSQVAVSDTQYF
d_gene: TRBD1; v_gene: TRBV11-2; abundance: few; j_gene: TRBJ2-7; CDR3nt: TGTGCCAGCAGCTACTACAGGGGGCATTCGTCCGAGCAGTACTTC; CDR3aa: CASSYYRGHSSEQYF
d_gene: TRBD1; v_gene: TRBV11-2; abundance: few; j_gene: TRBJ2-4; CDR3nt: TGTGCCAGCAGCTCGGACAGGGTCCCTAGGAACATTCAGTACTTC; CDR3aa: CASSSDRVPRNIQYF
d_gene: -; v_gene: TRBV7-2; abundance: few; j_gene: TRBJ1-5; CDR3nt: TGTGCCAGCAGCCGCGACAGAAATAGCAATCAGCCCCAGCATTTT; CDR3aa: CASSRDRNSNQPQHF
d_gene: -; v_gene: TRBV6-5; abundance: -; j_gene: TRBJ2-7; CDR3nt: TGTGCCAGCAGTTACCACGTGGGAGGCTACGAGCAGTACTTC; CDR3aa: CASSYHVGGYEQYF
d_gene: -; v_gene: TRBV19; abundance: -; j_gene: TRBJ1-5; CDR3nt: TGTGCCAGTAGTATTTTGTCCCGAGATCAGCCCCAGCATTTT; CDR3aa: CASSILSRDQPQHF
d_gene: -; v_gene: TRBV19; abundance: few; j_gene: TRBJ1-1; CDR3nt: TGTGCCAGTAGTAGCGGCACTAACACTGAAGCTTTCTTT; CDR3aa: CASSSGTNTEAFF
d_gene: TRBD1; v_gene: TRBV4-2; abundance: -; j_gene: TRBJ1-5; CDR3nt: TGTGCCAGCAGCCAAGATAAAAGGGGACAGGTGATCGGGAATCAGCCCCAGCATTTT; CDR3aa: CASSQDKRGQVIGNQPQHF
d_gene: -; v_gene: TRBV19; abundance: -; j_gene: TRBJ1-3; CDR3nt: TGTGCCAGTAGTAGGGGGACCGCCAGCTCTGGAAACACCATATATTTT; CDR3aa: CASSRGTASSGNTIYF
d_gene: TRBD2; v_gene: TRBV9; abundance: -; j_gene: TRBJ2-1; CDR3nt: TGTGCCAGCTCCCGCCGGTGGCGGGAGGGGTCTCGCTACAATGAGCAGTTCTTC; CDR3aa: CASSRRWREGSRYNEQFF
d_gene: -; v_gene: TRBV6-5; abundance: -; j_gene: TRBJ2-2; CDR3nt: TGTGCCAGCAGTCTCCGGGTCTCGAACACCGGGGAGCTGTTTTTT; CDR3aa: CASSLRVSNTGELFF
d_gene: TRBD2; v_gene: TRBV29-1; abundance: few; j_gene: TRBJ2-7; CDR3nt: TGCAGCGTTGCTACGGGAGGTTTACCCTACGAGCAGTACTTC; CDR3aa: CSVATGGLPYEQYF
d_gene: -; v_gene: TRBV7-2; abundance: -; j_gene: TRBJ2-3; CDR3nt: TGTGCCAGCAGCTTGGTCGATAGGGGTACGCAGTATTTT; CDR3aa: CASSLVDRGTQYF
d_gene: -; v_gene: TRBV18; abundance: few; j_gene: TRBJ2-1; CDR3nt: TGTGCCAGCTCACCGGGGCTGGGGATTGAGCAGTTCTTC; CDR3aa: CASSPGLGIEQFF
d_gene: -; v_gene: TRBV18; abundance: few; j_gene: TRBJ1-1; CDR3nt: TGTGCCAGCTCACCAGGGAACACTGAAGCTTTCTTT; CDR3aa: CASSPGNTEAFF
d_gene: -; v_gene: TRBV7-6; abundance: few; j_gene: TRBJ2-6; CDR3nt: TGTGCCAGCAGCTTAGAATGGGGTAGGGGGGCCAACGTCCTGACTTTC; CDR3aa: CASSLEWGRGANVLTF
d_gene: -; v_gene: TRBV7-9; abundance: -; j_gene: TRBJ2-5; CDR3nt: TGTGCCAGCAGCTTGTTGGCAGAAGAGACCCAGTACTTC; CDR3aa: CASSLLAEETQYF
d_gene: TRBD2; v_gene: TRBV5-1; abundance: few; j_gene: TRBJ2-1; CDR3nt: TGCGCCAGCAGCTTCCGACTAGCGGGAGTATATGAGCAGTTCTTC; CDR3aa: CASSFRLAGVYEQFF
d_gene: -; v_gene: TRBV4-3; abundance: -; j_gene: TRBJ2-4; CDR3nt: TGCGCCAGCAGCCAAGAGATTCTAGCCAAAAACATTCAGTACTTC; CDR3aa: CASSQEILAKNIQYF
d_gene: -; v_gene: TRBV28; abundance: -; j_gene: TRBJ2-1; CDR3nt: TGTGCCAGCAGTTTGAGAGGGCCCGCCGTCTTC; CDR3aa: CASSLRGPAVF
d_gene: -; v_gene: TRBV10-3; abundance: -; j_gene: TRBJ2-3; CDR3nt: TGTGCCATCAGTGAGTTGACCGATAGCACAGATACGCAGTATTTT; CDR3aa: CAISELTDSTDTQYF
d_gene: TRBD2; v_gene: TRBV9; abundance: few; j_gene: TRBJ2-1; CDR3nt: TGTGCCAGCAGCGTTGGGAGGGGAACTGACAATGAGCAGTTCTTC; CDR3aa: CASSVGRGTDNEQFF
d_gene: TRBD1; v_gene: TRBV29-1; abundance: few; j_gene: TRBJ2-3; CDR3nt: TGCAGCGTTGATAGTTATCGACAGGGAGACACAGATACGCAGTATTTT; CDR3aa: CSVDSYRQGDTDTQYF
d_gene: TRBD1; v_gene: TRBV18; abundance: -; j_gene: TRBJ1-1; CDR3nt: TGTGCCAGCTCACCAACGGGACAGGGGACCACTGAAGCTTTCTTT; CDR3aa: CASSPTGQGTTEAFF
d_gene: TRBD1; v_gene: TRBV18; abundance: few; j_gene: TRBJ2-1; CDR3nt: TGTGCCAGCTCACCGTTCGGGACAGATTACAATGAGCAGTTCTTC; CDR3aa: CASSPFGTDYNEQFF
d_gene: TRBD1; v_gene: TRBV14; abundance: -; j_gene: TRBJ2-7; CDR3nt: TGTGCCAGCAGCCAAGTGGGACGGGACAGGGGGTATCTTGACGAGCAGTACTTC; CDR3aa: CASSQVGRDRGYLDEQYF
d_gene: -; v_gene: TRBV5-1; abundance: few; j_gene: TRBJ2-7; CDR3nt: TGCGCCAGCAGCGAGACAGGATACGAGCAGTACTTC; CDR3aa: CASSETGYEQYF
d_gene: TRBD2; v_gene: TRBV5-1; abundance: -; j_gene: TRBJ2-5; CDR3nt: TGCGCCAGCAGCACCCGGACTAGCGGGAGTTCCCAGTACTTC; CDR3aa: CASSTRTSGSSQYF
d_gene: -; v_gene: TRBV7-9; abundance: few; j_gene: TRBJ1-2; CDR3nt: TGTGCCAGCAGCCTCGGAGATGGCTACACCTTC; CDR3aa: CASSLGDGYTF
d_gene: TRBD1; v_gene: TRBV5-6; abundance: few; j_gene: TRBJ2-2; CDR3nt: TGTGCCAGCAGCCGGACAGGGGCAACTATAGGGGAGCTGTTTTTT; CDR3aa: CASSRTGATIGELFF
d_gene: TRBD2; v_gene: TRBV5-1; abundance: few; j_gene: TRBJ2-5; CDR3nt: TGCGCCAGCAGCTTCGGGCTAGCGGCACAAGAGACCCAGTACTTC; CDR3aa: CASSFGLAAQETQYF
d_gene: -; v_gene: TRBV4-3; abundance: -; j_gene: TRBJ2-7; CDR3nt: TGCGCCAGCAGCCAAGTTCCAGCAGGGCGCGAGCAGTACTTC; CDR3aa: CASSQVPAGREQYF
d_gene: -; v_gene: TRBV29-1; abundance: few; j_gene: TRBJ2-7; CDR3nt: TGCAGCGTTGGACAGGTCGGGACCTACGAGCAGTACTTC; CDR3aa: CSVGQVGTYEQYF
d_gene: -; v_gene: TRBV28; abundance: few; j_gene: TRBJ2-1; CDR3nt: TGTGCCAGCAGTTCCGGGGACACCTACAATGAGCAGTTCTTC; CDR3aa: CASSSGDTYNEQFF
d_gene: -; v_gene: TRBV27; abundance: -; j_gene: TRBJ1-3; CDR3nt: TGTGCCAGCAGGAGCAGCTCTGGAAACACCATATATTTT; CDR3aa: CASRSSSGNTIYF
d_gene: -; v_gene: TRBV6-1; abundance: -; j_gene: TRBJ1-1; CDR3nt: TGTGCCAGCAGTGCACCAAAGGGACCTGAAGCTTTCTTT; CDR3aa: CASSAPKGPEAFF